These 2 T cell receptor beta chains were all obtained from the same sample, sequenced in a study of T cells after yellow fever vaccination. TCRdb passed the 5' RACE reads through MiXCR, listing each CDR3 protein once. Of around 140,000 distinct CDR3 sequences in the sample, over 7% were seen once. The sample consisted of CD4+ T cells sorted from PBMCs, taken 5 days after the yellow fever booster vaccination. All receptors derive from a man in his thirties or forties who received the YFV17D yellow fever vaccine.

Turning to this clonotype: One end of the junction does not line up with germline, which may come from a read error. V usage is TRBV20-1 and J usage is TRBJ1-5; D uncertain. This CDR3 spans 12 amino acids. Germline CDR1 is DFQATT and CDR2 is SNEGSKA (reference sequence). CDR3 loop: CSALGRVQPHHF. The CDR3 DNA sequence: TGCAGTGCTCTGGGGAGGGTACAGCCCCATCATTTT.

This clonotype was found many times. The CDR3: CASVSGTGGSEQFF. In nucleotides, the CDR3 is TGTGCCAGCGTCTCCGGGACAGGGGGCAGTGAGCAGTTCTTC. The rearrangement links TRBV6-4 to TRBJ2-1; 12 nucleotides match TRBD1. Germline V lookup: CDR1 MRHNA, CDR2 SNTAGT. This CDR3 is built from 14 residues. V trimming: 8 bases; J trimming: 9 bases; junction bases outside the gene matches: 8.